This TCR beta chain was recovered during a study of cytomegalovirus exposure and HLA in healthy donors. Germline CDR1 and CDR2: SNHLY and FYNNEI. J was trimmed by 4 bases and V by 7 bases; bases with no gene match: 8. This CDR3 has 15 residues. A word on this clone: Its antigen is as yet unknown.

General observations from the study: The authors confirmed in vitro that a few CMV-associated chains were specific for CMV antigens.

Libraries were prepared by immunoSEQ multiplex PCR; TCRdb keeps only in-frame clonotypes and omits some of them. The data hold tens of thousands of clones, with around 94% observed a single time. The receptor's source is a man between 18 and 29 years old in good health and CMV-seronegative. The chain links TRBV2 to TRBJ2-2; TRBD2 aligns across 8 bases. Sequenced sample: PBMCs. In DNA, the CDR3 is TGTGCCAGCATTATAGCGGGAATTGGCACCGGGGAGCTGTTTTTT. Protein product: CASIIAGIGTGELFF.